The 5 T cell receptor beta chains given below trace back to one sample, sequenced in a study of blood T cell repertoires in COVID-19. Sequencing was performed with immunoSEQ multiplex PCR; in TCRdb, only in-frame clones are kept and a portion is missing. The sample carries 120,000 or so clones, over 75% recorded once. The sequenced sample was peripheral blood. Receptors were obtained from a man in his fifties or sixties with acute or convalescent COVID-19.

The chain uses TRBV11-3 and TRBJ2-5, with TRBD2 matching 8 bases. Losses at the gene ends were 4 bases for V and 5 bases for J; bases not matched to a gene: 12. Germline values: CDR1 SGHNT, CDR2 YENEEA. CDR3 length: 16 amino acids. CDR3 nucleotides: TGTGCCAGCAGCTCAGGGGTCGCGGGAGGTTGGGAGACCCAGTACTTC. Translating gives CASSSGVAGGWETQYF.

The DNA of the CDR3 is TGTGCCAGCAGTTACCGACAGGGGGACGATGGCTACACCTTC. It yields the protein CASSYRQGDDGYTF. The J gene is TRBJ1-2, the V gene TRBV6-2 or TRBV6-3, with 9 bases that match TRBD1. The V and J ends lost 2 bases and 6 bases, in that order; junction bases with no gene match: 4. The CDR3 is 14 residues long. The germline gives CDR1 MNHEY, CDR2 SVGEGT.

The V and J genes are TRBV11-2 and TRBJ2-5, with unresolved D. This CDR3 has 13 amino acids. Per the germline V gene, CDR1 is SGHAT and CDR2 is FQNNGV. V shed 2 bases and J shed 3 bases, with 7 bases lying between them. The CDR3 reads CASSLSLEETQYF. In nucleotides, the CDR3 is TGTGCCAGCAGCTTATCACTGGAAGAGACCCAGTACTTC. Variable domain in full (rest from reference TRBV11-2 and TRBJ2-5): EAGVAQSPRYKIIEKRQSVAFWCNPISGHATLYWYQQILGQGPKLLIQFQNNGVVDDSQLPKDRFSAERLKGVDSTLKIQPAKLEDSAVYLCASSLSLEETQYFGPGTRLLVL.

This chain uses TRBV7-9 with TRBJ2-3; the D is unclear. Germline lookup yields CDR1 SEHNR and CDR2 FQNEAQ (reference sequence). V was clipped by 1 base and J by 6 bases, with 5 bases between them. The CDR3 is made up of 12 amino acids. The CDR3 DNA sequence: TGTGCCAGCAGCTTAGTTCCGGATACGCAGTATTTT. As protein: CASSLVPDTQYF.

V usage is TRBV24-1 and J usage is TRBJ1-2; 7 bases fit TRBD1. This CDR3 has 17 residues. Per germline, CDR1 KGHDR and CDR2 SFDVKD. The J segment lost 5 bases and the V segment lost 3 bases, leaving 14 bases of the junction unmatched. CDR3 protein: CATSDPLKPGTEYGYTF. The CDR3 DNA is TGTGCCACCAGTGATCCGTTAAAGCCCGGGACAGAGTATGGCTACACCTTC.